These 32 T cell receptor beta chains originate from one sample sequenced in a study of blood T cell repertoires in COVID-19. Here immunoSEQ multiplex PCR was the method, and the copy in TCRdb shows in-frame clones only, minus some. This table holds about 260,000 clones, nearly 90% found once. Sequencing was done on a sample of peripheral blood. These receptors all come from a human donor in a cohort sampled during active COVID-19.

The CDR3, as DNA: TGTGCCAGCTCACCAGACGAGGGGGTTCAGCAGTTCTTC. This sequence encodes CASSPDEGVQQFF. This sequence joins TRBV18 and TRBJ2-1; D is perhaps TRBD1 (6 bases). V lost 2 bases and J 11 bases, leaving 13 bases between the germline ends. Germline V lookup: CDR1 KGHSH, CDR2 LQKENI. The CDR3 loop spans 13 amino acids.

The chain links TRBV7-3 to TRBJ2-7, with 9 nucleotides matching TRBD1. Germline loops: CDR1 SGHTA, CDR2 FQGTGA. The trim removed 5 bases at V and 4 bases at J, leaving 6 bases unmatched. The CDR3 is made up of 14 amino acids. CDR3 coding DNA: TGTGCCAGCAGCACAACAGGGGGCAAGTACGAGCAGTACTTC. This sequence encodes CASSTTGGKYEQYF.

The chain links TRBV7-2 to TRBJ2-1, with a possible D match to TRBD2 (5 bases). Trimming removed 6 bases from V and 4 bases from J, with 19 bases in between. The CDR3 extends over 16 amino acids. Germline values: CDR1 SGHTA, CDR2 FQGNSA. CDR3 amino acids: CASSSRTASGYNEQFF. The CDR3 DNA sequence: TGTGCCAGCAGTTCAAGAACAGCTTCGGGATACAATGAGCAGTTCTTC.

This clone is a singleton in its sample. V usage is TRBV6-5 and J usage is TRBJ1-1; D uncertain. This CDR3 is built from 13 residues. Trimming shortened V by 2 bases and J by 10 bases, and 14 bases separated the two germline ends. Per the germline V gene, CDR1 is MNHEY and CDR2 is SVGAGI. CDR3 residues: CASSYSGREGAFF. The CDR3 DNA sequence: TGTGCCAGCAGTTACAGCGGGCGGGAGGGAGCTTTCTTT.

The rearrangement links TRBV28 to TRBJ1-1, with D tentatively TRBD1 (6 bases). CDR1 and CDR2 from the germline V gene are MDHEN and SYDVKM. The CDR3 spans 16 residues. Trimming cost V 6 bases and J 2 bases, with 19 bases left between them. The CDR3 here is CASRAGARWGNTEAFF. DNA of the CDR3: TGTGCCAGCAGGGCAGGGGCTAGGTGGGGAAACACTGAAGCTTTCTTT.

V gene TRBV3-1 (or the pseudogene TRBV3-2) combines with J gene TRBJ1-2; 8 bases agree with TRBD1. J lost 7 bases, V lost 4 bases, and 5 bases had no gene match. Germline V gene sequence: CDR1 LGHDT, CDR2 YNNKEL (reference sequence). The CDR3 sequence is 13 residues long. CDR3 region: CASSPTGGGGYTF. CDR3 nucleotide sequence: TGTGCCAGCAGCCCAACAGGGGGAGGTGGCTACACCTTC.

The chain employs TRBV4-3 and TRBJ2-2, with TRBD1 matching 8 bases. CDR3 length equals 16 residues. Germline CDR1 and CDR2: LGHNA and YSLEER. Trimming took 0 bases from V and 5 from J; bases not matched to a gene: 5. CDR3: CASSQDTGGLTGELFF. As DNA, the CDR3 is TGCGCCAGCAGCCAAGACACAGGGGGTCTGACCGGGGAGCTGTTTTTT.

This chain joins TRBV30 and TRBJ1-2; D is perhaps TRBD1 (6 bases). This CDR3 region has 14 residues. Germline loops: CDR1 GTSNPN, CDR2 SVGIG (reference sequence). In DNA, the CDR3 is TGTGCGACGTCGGCTGTGGACAGCAACTATGGCTACACCTTC. Translation: CATSAVDSNYGYTF.

This chain links TRBV10-2 with TRBJ1-5; 9 bases fit TRBD1. Germline V gives CDR1 WSHSY, CDR2 SAAADI. V lost 7 bases and J lost 6; bases outside the gene matches: 4. This CDR3 spans 13 amino acids. DNA of the CDR3: TGCGCCAGCACAGGGACAGGGACTCAGCCCCAGCATTTT. Its protein is CASTGTGTQPQHF.

This chain uses TRBV9 with TRBJ1-1; the D is unclear. CDR3 size: 11 residues. The V end was cut by 2 bases, the J end by 8 bases, with 7 bases between. The germline CDR1 and CDR2 sequences are SGDLS and YYNGEE. Here the CDR3 DNA reads TGTGCCAGCAGCGTGTCAGAAGAAGCTTTCTTT. It encodes CASSVSEEAFF.

This clone was seen a few times. This chain connects TRBV20-1 to TRBJ2-5; 8 bases are a match to TRBD2. J was trimmed by 3 bases and V by 3 bases; bases with no gene match: 15. Germline loops: CDR1 DFQATT, CDR2 SNEGSKA (reference sequence). The CDR3 totals 17 residues. The CDR3 bases are TGCAGTGCTAGTGATTGGTTGGGACTAGGTTTTAAAGAGACCCAGTACTTC. This encodes CSASDWLGLGFKETQYF.

The chain couples TRBV5-6 to TRBJ2-7; 8 bases are shared with TRBD1. Germline-derived CDR1 and CDR2 are SGHDT and YYEEEE. V dropped 0 bases and J dropped 5; count of bases not matched to a gene: 4. The CDR3 runs to 14 residues. The CDR3 reads CASSLDRGLNEQYF. The CDR3 nucleotides read TGTGCCAGCAGCTTGGACAGGGGGTTGAACGAGCAGTACTTC.

The rearrangement uses TRBV5-8 and TRBJ1-2; 9 bases are a match to TRBD1. The CDR3 sequence is 15 residues long. Losses at the gene ends were 7 bases for V and 6 bases for J; bases not matched to a gene: 13. Germline V CDR1 and CDR2: SGHTS, YDEGEE. CDR3 region: CASRARTGGSDGYTF. The CDR3 bases are TGTGCCAGCCGCGCCCGAACAGGGGGCTCGGATGGCTACACCTTC.

In its sample, this clone was seen a few times. This chain joins TRBV27 and TRBJ2-1; D gene ambiguous. The length of the CDR3 is 12 residues. Germline CDR1 is MNHEY and CDR2 is SMNVEV (reference sequence). Trimming removed 5 bases from V and 5 bases from J, with 7 bases in between. The CDR3 coding sequence is TGTGCCAGCAGTCCAACACACAATGAGCAGTTCTTC. Translated: CASSPTHNEQFF.

This clone appeared a single time. V gene TRBV4-1 combines with J gene TRBJ2-7, with D possibly TRBD2 on 6 matching bases. The CDR3 sequence is 16 residues long. The V and J ends lost 3 bases and 0 bases respectively, with 15 bases between them. Germline CDR1 is MGHRA and CDR2 is YSYEKL. The DNA for the CDR3 is TGCGCCAGCAGCCAGGTTCCGGGACTCAGCTCCTACGAGCAGTACTTC. Residues: CASSQVPGLSSYEQYF.

The chain is built from TRBV14 and TRBJ2-1, with D maybe TRBD2 (6 bases). The germline V gene encodes CDR1 SGHDN and CDR2 FVKESK. The CDR3 consists of 13 residues. The V and J ends lost 5 bases and 12 bases respectively, with 17 bases between them. CDR3 loop: CASSTSLAGGQFF. CDR3 nucleotide sequence: TGTGCCAGCAGCACCAGTCTCGCCGGGGGGCAGTTCTTC.

The CDR3 sequence: CASSEVAGGLYEQYF. The CDR3 DNA is TGTGCCAGCAGCGAAGTAGCAGGGGGCCTCTACGAGCAGTACTTC. V usage is TRBV11-3 and J usage is TRBJ2-7, with TRBD1 identical over 8 bases. This CDR3 spans 15 amino acids. Trimming took 5 bases from V and 3 from J; bases not matched to a gene: 9. Germline V gene data show CDR1 as SGHNT and CDR2 as YENEEA.

The chain combines TRBV28 with TRBJ1-1, with TRBD1 as a possible D gene (5 bases). The length of the CDR3 is 16 residues. The V gene lost 4 bases and the J gene lost 2 bases, with 17 bases spanning the gap. Germline V gene sequence: CDR1 MDHEN, CDR2 SYDVKM. The CDR3 reads CASSSLPGQGNTEAFF. CDR3 bases: TGTGCCAGCAGTTCCTTGCCGGGCCAGGGTAACACTGAAGCTTTCTTT.

J is TRBJ2-7 and V is TRBV27; the match to TRBD2 covers 11 bases. This CDR3 has 17 amino acids. V gave up 6 bases and J gave up 5 bases; unmatched junction bases: 15. CDR1 and CDR2 from the germline V gene are MNHEY and SMNVEV (reference sequence). In DNA form, the CDR3 reads TGTGCCAGCAGCCTAGCGGGGGGTTATCTCCCTCGGGACGAGCAGTACTTC. Translating gives CASSLAGGYLPRDEQYF.

This sequence joins TRBV30 and TRBJ1-1, with a tentative D call TRBD1 (6 bases). This CDR3 comprises 13 residues. Trimming stripped 5 bases from V and 5 bases from J, with 15 bases between. Germline V gene sequence: CDR1 GTSNPN, CDR2 SVGIG (reference sequence). CDR3 loop: CAWEFGGRTEAFF. The DNA of the CDR3 is TGTGCCTGGGAGTTCGGGGGGCGGACTGAAGCTTTCTTT.

The chain employs TRBV4-1 and TRBJ1-5, with D uncertain. This CDR3 spans 12 amino acids. Germline lookup yields CDR1 MGHRA and CDR2 YSYEKL. V lost 3 bases to trimming and J lost 3 bases, with 3 bases between them. The CDR3 DNA sequence: TGCGCCAGCAGCCACGTCAATCAGCCCCAGCATTTT. Amino acids: CASSHVNQPQHF.

The chain has TRBV6-5 and TRBJ1-2, with 8 bases matching TRBD1. The CDR3 contains 15 residues. CDR1 and CDR2 from the germline V gene are MNHEY and SVGAGI. J was trimmed by 4 bases and V by 7 bases; bases with no gene match: 11. The CDR3 sequence: CASTRGQGAFYGYTF. In DNA, the CDR3 is TGTGCCAGCACCCGCGGACAGGGAGCCTTCTATGGCTACACCTTC.

The chain recombines TRBV7-2 with TRBJ1-2; the D gene is possibly TRBD1 (5 bases). Trimming took 1 base from V and 0 from J, leaving 12 bases between them. Per the germline V gene, CDR1 is SGHTA and CDR2 is FQGNSA. This CDR3 has 16 amino acids. CDR3 amino acids: CASSLDGGASNYGYTF. The CDR3 DNA is TGTGCCAGCAGCTTAGACGGGGGTGCATCTAACTATGGCTACACCTTC.

V usage is TRBV5-4 and J usage is TRBJ2-7; maybe TRBD2 (6 bases). Per germline, CDR1 SGHNT and CDR2 YYREEE (reference sequence). V was cut by 4 bases and J by 2 bases, with 13 bases left in between. The CDR3 is made up of 14 amino acids. In nucleotides, the CDR3 is TGTGCCAGCAGCCGCGGGACGGACACCTACGAGCAGTACTTC. Amino acids: CASSRGTDTYEQYF.

V and J are TRBV30 and TRBJ1-2, with 8 positions matching TRBD1. V shed 3 bases, J shed 7 bases, and the junction held 13 bases outside the gene matches. CDR3 length: 15 residues. CDR1 and CDR2 (germline): GTSNPN, SVGIG (reference sequence). CDR3 coding DNA: TGTGCCTGGAGCGCACCCGGGCAGGGGGCTCGTGGCTACACCTTC. Its translation is CAWSAPGQGARGYTF. Using reference TRBV30 and TRBJ1-2 for the parts outside the CDR3, the full variable domain is SQTIHQWPATLVQPVGSPLSLECTVEGTSNPNLYWYRQAAGRGLQLLFYSVGIGQISSEVPQNLSASRPQDRQFILSSKKLLLSDSGFYLCAWSAPGQGARGYTFGSGTRLTVV.

V usage is TRBV3-1 (or the pseudogene TRBV3-2) and J usage is TRBJ2-5, with a weak D call TRBD2 (6 bases). From germline, CDR1 is LGHDT and CDR2 YNNKEL (reference sequence). The CDR3 runs 13 residues. With 3 bases removed from V and 6 bases from J, the gap between germline ends came to 11 bases. In DNA, the CDR3 is TGTGCCAGCAGCCAGGAGGGGAGGAAGACCCAGTACTTC. As protein: CASSQEGRKTQYF.

The chain recombines TRBV5-8 with TRBJ2-7; 7 bases align to TRBD1. The V and J ends lost 3 bases and 3 bases, in that order; junction bases with no gene match: 9. CDR1 SGHTS and CDR2 YDEGEE come from the germline V gene. This CDR3 spans 15 amino acids. CDR3 bases: TGTGCCAGCAGCTACCAGACAGGGATAAACTACGAGCAGTACTTC. Translating gives CASSYQTGINYEQYF.

The chain carries TRBV18 and TRBJ1-5, with unresolved D. Trimming took off 3 bases at V and 7 bases at J, with 7 bases between the two ends. The CDR3 loop spans 12 amino acids. Germline lookup yields CDR1 KGHSH and CDR2 LQKENI. The chain's CDR3 is CASSPGSQPQHF. The CDR3 DNA follows: TGTGCCAGCTCACCGGGTAGCCAGCCCCAGCATTTT.

The chain has TRBV4-1 and TRBJ2-2; possibly TRBD2 for D (6 bases). Trimming stripped 4 bases from V and 6 bases from J, with 12 bases between. CDR1 MGHRA and CDR2 YSYEKL come from the germline V gene. The CDR3 loop spans 14 amino acids. CDR3 nucleotide sequence: TGCGCCAGCAGCCGGAGGGGTGAGGCCGGGGAGCTGTTTTTT. Translating it yields CASSRRGEAGELFF.

The gene calls are TRBV30 and TRBJ2-5; perhaps TRBD2 as D (7 bases). V was clipped by 8 bases and J by 2 bases, with 18 bases between them. Germline V gene sequence: CDR1 GTSNPN, CDR2 SVGIG (reference sequence). This CDR3 contains 14 residues. CDR3 sequence reads: CALRAGGAQETQYF. The CDR3, as DNA: TGTGCCCTACGCGCTGGGGGGGCTCAAGAGACCCAGTACTTC.

V and J are TRBV19 and TRBJ2-7; D remains ambiguous. The ends were cut back, 0 bases at V and 2 bases at J, with 5 bases in the middle. There are 13 residues in the CDR3. Germline V lookup: CDR1 LNHDA, CDR2 SQIVND (reference sequence). CDR3 sequence reads: CASSIDRTYEQYF. The DNA of the CDR3 is TGTGCCAGTAGTATAGACAGGACCTACGAGCAGTACTTC.

The chain links TRBV4-2 to TRBJ1-4, with D possibly being TRBD1 (5 bases). CDR3 size: 16 residues. V was trimmed by 1 base and J by 6 bases, leaving 15 bases between them. Germline V CDR1 and CDR2: LGHNA, YNFKEQ. CDR3 loop: CASSQVLGIGDEKLFF. In DNA form, the CDR3 reads TGTGCCAGCAGCCAAGTACTGGGCATAGGGGATGAAAAACTGTTTTTT.